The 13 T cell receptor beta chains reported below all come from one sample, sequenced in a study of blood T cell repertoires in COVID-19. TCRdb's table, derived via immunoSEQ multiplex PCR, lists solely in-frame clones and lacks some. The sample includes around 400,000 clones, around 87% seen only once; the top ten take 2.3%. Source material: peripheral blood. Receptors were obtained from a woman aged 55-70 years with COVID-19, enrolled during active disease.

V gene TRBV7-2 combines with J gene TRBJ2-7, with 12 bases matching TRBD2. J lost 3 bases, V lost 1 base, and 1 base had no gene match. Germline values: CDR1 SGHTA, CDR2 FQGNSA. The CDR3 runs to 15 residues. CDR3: CASSLGLAGVYEQYF. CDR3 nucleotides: TGTGCCAGCAGCTTAGGACTAGCGGGGGTCTACGAGCAGTACTTC.

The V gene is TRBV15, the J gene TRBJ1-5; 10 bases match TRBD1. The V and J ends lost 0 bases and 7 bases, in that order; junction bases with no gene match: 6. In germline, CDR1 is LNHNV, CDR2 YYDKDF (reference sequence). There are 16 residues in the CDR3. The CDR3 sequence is CATSRDRGTGDQPQHF. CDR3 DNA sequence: TGTGCCACCAGCAGAGATAGGGGGACAGGGGACCAGCCCCAGCATTTT. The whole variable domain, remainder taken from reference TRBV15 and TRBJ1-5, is DAMVIQNPRYQVTQFGKPVTLSCSQTLNHNVMYWYQQKSSQAPKLLFHYYDKDFNNEADTPDNFQSRRPNTSFCFLDIRSPGLGDTAMYLCATSRDRGTGDQPQHFGDGTRLSIL.

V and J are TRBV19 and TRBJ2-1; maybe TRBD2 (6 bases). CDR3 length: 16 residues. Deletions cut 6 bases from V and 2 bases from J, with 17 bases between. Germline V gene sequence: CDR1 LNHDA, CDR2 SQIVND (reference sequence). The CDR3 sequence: CASRTRGGSAYNEQFF. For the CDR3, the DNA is TGTGCCAGTAGAACCCGAGGAGGGTCCGCCTACAATGAGCAGTTCTTC.

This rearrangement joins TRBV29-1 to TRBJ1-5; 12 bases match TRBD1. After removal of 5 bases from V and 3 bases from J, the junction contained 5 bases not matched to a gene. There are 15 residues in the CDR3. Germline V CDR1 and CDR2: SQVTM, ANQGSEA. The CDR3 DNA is TGCAGCGTTAGCCGGGACAGGGGGCCCAATCAGCCCCAGCATTTT. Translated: CSVSRDRGPNQPQHF.

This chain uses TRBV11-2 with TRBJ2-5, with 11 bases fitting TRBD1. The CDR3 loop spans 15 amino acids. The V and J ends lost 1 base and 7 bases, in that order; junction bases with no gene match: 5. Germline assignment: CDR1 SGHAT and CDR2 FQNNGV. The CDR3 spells CASSLVGQGVGTQYF. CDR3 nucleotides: TGTGCCAGCAGCTTAGTGGGACAGGGGGTCGGGACCCAGTACTTC.

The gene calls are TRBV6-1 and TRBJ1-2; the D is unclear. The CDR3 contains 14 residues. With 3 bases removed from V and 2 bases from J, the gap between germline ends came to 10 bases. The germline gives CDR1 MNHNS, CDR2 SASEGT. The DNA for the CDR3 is TGTGCCAGCAGTGATGGTGGCACCAACTATGGCTACACCTTC. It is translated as CASSDGGTNYGYTF.

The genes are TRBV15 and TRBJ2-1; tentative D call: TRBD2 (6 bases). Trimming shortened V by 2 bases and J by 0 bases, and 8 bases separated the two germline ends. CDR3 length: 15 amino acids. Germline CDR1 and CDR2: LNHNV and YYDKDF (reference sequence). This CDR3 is CATSRYGSSYNEQFF. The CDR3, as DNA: TGTGCCACCAGCAGATACGGGAGCTCCTACAATGAGCAGTTCTTC.

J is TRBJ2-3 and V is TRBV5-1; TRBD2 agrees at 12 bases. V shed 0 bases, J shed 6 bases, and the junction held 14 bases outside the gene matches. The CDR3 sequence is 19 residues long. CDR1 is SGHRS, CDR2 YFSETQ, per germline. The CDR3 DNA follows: TGCGCCAGCAGCTTGGTACCGGGGCTAGCGGGGGGGCCCTTGGATACGCAGTATTTT. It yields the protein CASSLVPGLAGGPLDTQYF.

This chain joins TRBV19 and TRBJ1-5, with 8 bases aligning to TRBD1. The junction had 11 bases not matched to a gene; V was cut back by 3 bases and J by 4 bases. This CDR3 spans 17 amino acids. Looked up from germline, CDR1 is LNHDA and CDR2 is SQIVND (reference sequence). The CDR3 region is CASSMVIKGQGNQPQHF. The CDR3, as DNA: TGTGCCAGTAGTATGGTAATAAAAGGACAGGGAAATCAGCCCCAGCATTTT. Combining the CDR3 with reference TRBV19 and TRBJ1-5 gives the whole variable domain DGGITQSPKYLFRKEGQNVTLSCEQNLNHDAMYWYRQDPGQGLRLIYYSQIVNDFQKGDIAEGYSVSREKKESFPLTVTSAQKNPTAFYLCASSMVIKGQGNQPQHFGDGTRLSIL.

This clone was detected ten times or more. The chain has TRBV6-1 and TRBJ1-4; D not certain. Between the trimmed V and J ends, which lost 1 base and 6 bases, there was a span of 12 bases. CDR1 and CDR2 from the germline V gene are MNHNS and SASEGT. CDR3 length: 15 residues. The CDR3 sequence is CASSEDRGFYEKLFF. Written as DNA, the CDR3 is TGTGCCAGCAGTGAAGATAGAGGGTTTTATGAAAAACTGTTTTTT.

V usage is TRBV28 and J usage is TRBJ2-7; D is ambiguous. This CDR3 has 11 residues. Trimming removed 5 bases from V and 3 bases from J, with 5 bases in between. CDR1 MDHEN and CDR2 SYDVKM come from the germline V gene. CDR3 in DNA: TGTGCCAGCAGTATCTTCTACGAGCAGTACTTC. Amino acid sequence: CASSIFYEQYF.

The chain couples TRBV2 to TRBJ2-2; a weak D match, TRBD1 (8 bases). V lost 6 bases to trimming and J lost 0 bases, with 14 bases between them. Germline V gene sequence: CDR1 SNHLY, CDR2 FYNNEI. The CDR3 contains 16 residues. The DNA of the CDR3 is TGTGCCAGCAGGCGGGGGACAGGCGCGAACACCGGGGAGCTGTTTTTT. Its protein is CASRRGTGANTGELFF.

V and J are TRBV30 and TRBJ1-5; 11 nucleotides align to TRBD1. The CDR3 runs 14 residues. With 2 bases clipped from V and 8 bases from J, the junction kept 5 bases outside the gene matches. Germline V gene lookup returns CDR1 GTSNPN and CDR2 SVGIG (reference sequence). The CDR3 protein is CAWSFGQGAEPQHF. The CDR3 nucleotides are TGTGCCTGGAGTTTTGGACAGGGGGCTGAGCCCCAGCATTTT.